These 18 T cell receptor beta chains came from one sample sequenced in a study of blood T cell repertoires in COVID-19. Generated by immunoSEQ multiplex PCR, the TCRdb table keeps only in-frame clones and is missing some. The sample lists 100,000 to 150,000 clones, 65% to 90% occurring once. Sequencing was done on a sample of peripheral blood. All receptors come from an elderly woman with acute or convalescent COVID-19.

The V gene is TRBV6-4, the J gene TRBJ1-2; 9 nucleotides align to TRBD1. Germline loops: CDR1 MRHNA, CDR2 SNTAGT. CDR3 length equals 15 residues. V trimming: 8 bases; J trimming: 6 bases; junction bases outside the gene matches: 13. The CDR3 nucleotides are TGTGCCAGCGCAGGTCGGACCGGGACAGGGCATGGCTACACCTTC. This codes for CASAGRTGTGHGYTF.

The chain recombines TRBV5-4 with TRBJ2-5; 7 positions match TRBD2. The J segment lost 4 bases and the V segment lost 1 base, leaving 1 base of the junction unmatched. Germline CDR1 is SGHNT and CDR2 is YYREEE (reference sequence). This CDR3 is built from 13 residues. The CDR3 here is CASSLWGGETQYF. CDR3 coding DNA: TGTGCCAGCAGCTTGTGGGGGGGAGAGACCCAGTACTTC.

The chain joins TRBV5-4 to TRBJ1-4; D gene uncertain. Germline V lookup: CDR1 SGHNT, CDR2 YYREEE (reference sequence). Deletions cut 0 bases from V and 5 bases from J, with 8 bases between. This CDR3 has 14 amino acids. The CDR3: CASSLGLMNEKLFF. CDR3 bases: TGTGCCAGCAGCTTGGGGCTGATGAATGAAAAACTGTTTTTT. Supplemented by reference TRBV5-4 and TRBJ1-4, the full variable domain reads ETGVTQSPTHLIKTRGQQVTLRCSSQSGHNTVSWYQQALGQGPQFIFQYYREEENGRGNFPPRFSGLQFPNYSSELNVNALELDDSALYLCASSLGLMNEKLFFGSGTQLSVL.

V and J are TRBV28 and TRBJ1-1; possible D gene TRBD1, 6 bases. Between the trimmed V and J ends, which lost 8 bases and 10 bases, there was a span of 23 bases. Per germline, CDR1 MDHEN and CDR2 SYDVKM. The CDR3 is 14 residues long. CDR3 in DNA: TGTGCCAGCTCCCACTTAACAGGGTTTGGTGCAGCTTTCTTT. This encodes CASSHLTGFGAAFF. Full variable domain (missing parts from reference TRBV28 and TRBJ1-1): DVKVTQSSRYLVKRTGEKVFLECVQDMDHENMFWYRQDPGLGLRLIYFSYDVKMKEKGDIPEGYSVSREKKERFSLILESASTNQTSMYLCASSHLTGFGAAFFGQGTRLTVV.

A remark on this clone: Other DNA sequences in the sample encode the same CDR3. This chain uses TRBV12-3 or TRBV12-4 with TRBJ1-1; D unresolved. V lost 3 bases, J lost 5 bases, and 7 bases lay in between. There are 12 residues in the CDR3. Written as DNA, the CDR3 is TGTGCCAGCAGTTTTTCGGGAACTGAAGCTTTCTTT. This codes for CASSFSGTEAFF.

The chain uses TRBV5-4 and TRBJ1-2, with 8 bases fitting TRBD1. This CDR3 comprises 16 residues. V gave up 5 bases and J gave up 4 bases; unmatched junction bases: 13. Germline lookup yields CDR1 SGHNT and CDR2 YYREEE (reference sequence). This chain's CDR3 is CASSPPDRGSSYGYTF. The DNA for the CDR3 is TGTGCCAGCAGTCCCCCCGACAGGGGCTCTAGCTATGGCTACACCTTC.

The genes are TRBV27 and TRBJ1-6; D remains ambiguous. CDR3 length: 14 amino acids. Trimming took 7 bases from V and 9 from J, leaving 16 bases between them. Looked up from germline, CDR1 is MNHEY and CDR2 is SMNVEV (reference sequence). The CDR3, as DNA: TGTGCCAGCACCCCTCATCACCAGGCTTCACCCCTCCACTTT. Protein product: CASTPHHQASPLHF.

CDR3 in amino acids: CASSLAHGEQYF. As DNA, the CDR3 is TGTGCCAGCAGCTTAGCGCACGGCGAGCAGTACTTC. V gene TRBV7-2 combines with J gene TRBJ2-7; D is ambiguous. The CDR3 length is 12 residues. V was pared by 0 bases and J by 6 bases, with 6 bases between. Germline CDR1 reads SGHTA; CDR2 reads FQGNSA.

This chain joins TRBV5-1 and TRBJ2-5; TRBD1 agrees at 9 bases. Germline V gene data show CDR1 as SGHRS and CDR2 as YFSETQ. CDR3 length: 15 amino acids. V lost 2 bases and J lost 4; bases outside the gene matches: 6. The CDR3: CASSFGTGTSETQYF. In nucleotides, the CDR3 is TGCGCCAGCAGCTTTGGGACAGGGACATCAGAGACCCAGTACTTC. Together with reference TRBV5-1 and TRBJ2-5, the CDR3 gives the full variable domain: KAGVTQTPRYLIKTRGQQVTLSCSPISGHRSVSWYQQTPGQGLQFLFEYFSETQRNKGNFPGRFSGRQFSNSRSEMNVSTLELGDSALYLCASSFGTGTSETQYFGPGTRLLVL.

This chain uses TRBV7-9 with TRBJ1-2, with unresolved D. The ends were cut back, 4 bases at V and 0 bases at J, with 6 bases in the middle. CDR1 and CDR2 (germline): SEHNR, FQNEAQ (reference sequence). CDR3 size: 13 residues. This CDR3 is CASSSGTNYGYTF. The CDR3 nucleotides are TGTGCCAGCAGCTCCGGGACTAACTATGGCTACACCTTC. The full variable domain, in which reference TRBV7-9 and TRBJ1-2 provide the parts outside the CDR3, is DTGVSQNPRHKITKRGQNVTFRCDPISEHNRLYWYRQTLGQGPEFLTYFQNEAQLEKSRLLSDRFSAERPKGSFSTLEIQRTEQGDSAMYLCASSSGTNYGYTFGSGTRLTVV.

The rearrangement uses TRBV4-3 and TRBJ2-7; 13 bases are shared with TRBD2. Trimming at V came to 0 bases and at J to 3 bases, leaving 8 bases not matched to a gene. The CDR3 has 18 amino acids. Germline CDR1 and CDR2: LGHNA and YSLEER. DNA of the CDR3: TGCGCCAGCAGCCAAGATCAGGGGACTAGCGGGATTTACTACGAGCAGTACTTC. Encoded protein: CASSQDQGTSGIYYEQYF.

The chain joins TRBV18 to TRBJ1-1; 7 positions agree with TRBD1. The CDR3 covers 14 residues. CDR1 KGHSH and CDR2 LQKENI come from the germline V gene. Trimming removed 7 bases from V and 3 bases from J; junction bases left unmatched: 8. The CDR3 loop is CASLPGQTYTEAFF. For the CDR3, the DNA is TGTGCCAGCTTACCGGGACAGACATACACTGAAGCTTTCTTT.

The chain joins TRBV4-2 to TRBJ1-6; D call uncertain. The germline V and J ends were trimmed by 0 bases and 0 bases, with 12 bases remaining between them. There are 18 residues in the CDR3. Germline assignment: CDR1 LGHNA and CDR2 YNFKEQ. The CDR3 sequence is CASSQEGGRGSYNSPLHF. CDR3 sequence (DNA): TGTGCCAGCAGCCAAGAAGGAGGCCGGGGCTCCTATAATTCACCCCTCCACTTT.

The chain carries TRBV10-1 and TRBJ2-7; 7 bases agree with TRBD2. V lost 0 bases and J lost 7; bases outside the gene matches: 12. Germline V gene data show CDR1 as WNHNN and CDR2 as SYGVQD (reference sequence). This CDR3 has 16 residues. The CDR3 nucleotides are TGCGCCAGCAGTGAGTCCTCGACACGGGAGGAGCATGAGCAGTACTTC. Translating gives CASSESSTREEHEQYF.

For the CDR3, the DNA is TGTGCCAGCAGCTTAATGGAGGCTAACTATGGCTACACCTTC. As protein: CASSLMEANYGYTF. The chain uses TRBV11-1 and TRBJ1-2; D remains ambiguous. The CDR3 loop spans 14 amino acids. Trimming removed 2 bases at V and 0 bases at J, with 7 bases between. Per germline, CDR1 SGHAT and CDR2 FQDESV (reference sequence).

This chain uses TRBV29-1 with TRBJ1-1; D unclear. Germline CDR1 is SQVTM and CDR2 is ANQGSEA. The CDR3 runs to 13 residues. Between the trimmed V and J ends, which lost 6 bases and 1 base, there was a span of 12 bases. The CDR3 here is CSVIITANTEAFF. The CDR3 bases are TGCAGCGTCATCATAACAGCGAACACTGAAGCTTTCTTT.

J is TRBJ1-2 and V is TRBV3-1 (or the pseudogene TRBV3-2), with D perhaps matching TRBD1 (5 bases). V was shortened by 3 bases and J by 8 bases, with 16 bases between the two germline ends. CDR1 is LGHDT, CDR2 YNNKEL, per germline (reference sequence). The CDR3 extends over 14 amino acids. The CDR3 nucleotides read TGTGCCAGCAGCCAGACGAGGGGCGCGGGAGGCTACACCTTC. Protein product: CASSQTRGAGGYTF.

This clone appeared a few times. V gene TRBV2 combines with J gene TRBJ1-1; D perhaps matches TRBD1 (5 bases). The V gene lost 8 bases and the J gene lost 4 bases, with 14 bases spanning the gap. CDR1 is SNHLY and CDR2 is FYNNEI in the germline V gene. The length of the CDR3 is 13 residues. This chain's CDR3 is CASALSGFTEAFF. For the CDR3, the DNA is TGTGCCAGCGCACTCTCAGGGTTCACTGAAGCTTTCTTT.